The 22 T cell receptor beta chains listed next were all sequenced from one sample in a study of cytomegalovirus exposure and HLA in healthy donors. PCR amplification relied on 60 Vbeta primers (plus 13 Jbeta primers). TCRdb's copy holds only in-frame clones and misses some; the assay was immunoSEQ multiplex PCR. The sample carries some 190,000 clones, roughly three quarters recorded once. The sample comprised PBMCs. These receptors were taken from a woman between 25 and 40 years old in good health and CMV-seropositive.

This clone was counted a few times. V is TRBV25-1 and J is TRBJ2-6; TRBD1 agrees at 7 bases. This CDR3 comprises 15 residues. CDR1 and CDR2 (germline): MGHDK, SYGVNS. The V gene end was trimmed by 2 bases and the J gene end by 2 bases; junction bases not matched to a gene: 0. The CDR3 sequence is CASSEGTAGANVLTF. The DNA for the CDR3 is TGTGCCAGCAGTGAAGGGACAGCTGGGGCCAACGTCCTGACTTTC.

The V gene is TRBV15, the J gene TRBJ2-2, with 9 positions matching TRBD1. The V gene end was trimmed by 3 bases and the J gene end by 4 bases; junction bases not matched to a gene: 3. The CDR3 runs 15 residues. Germline CDR1 is LNHNV and CDR2 is YYDKDF (reference sequence). The CDR3 sequence is CATSRGTGRTGELFF. CDR3 bases: TGTGCCACCAGCAGGGGGACAGGGCGCACCGGGGAGCTGTTTTTT.

The V and J genes are TRBV30 and TRBJ2-1, with a weak D call TRBD2 (6 bases). This CDR3 spans 14 amino acids. Trimming removed 4 bases at V and 0 bases at J, with 10 bases between. The germline gives CDR1 GTSNPN, CDR2 SVGIG (reference sequence). The CDR3 coding sequence is TGTGCCTGGAATGCCGGGAGCTCCTACAATGAGCAGTTCTTC. This sequence encodes CAWNAGSSYNEQFF.

In its sample, this clone was seen once. The chain combines TRBV4-2 with TRBJ2-3, with D tentatively TRBD1 (5 bases). The germline V and J ends were trimmed by 4 bases and 2 bases, with 10 bases remaining between them. This CDR3 has 14 amino acids. Germline CDR1 reads LGHNA; CDR2 reads YNFKEQ. The CDR3 DNA is TGTGCCAGCAGCCTGACAGAATTCACAGATACGCAGTATTTT. The encoded protein is CASSLTEFTDTQYF.

The chain recombines TRBV5-4 with TRBJ1-6; TRBD1 agrees at 7 bases. The germline gives CDR1 SGHNT, CDR2 YYREEE (reference sequence). Losses at the gene ends were 0 bases for V and 7 bases for J; bases not matched to a gene: 1. CDR3 length: 14 residues. CDR3 nucleotide sequence: TGTGCCAGCAGCTTGGGACAGGGAAATTCACCCCTCCACTTT. This translates into CASSLGQGNSPLHF.

This rearrangement joins TRBV7-2 to TRBJ2-1; 8 bases align to TRBD2. V shed 1 base and J 14 bases; nucleotides not matched to a gene: 7. The length of the CDR3 is 13 residues. CDR1 is SGHTA and CDR2 is FQGNSA in the germline V gene. The CDR3 here is CASSLEGTRSKFF. The CDR3 DNA reads TGTGCCAGCAGCTTAGAGGGGACTAGGAGTAAGTTCTTC.

This sequence joins TRBV15 and TRBJ2-1; TRBD2 agrees at 7 bases. Germline V gene lookup returns CDR1 LNHNV and CDR2 YYDKDF (reference sequence). CDR3 length equals 18 residues. Trimming took 1 base from V and 5 from J; bases not matched to a gene: 14. The CDR3 reads CATSRGELLAVPHNEQFF. In DNA, the CDR3 is TGTGCCACCAGCAGAGGGGAGCTGCTAGCGGTTCCCCACAATGAGCAGTTCTTC.

The chain uses TRBV11-2 and TRBJ2-2, with D hard to call. CDR1 is SGHAT, CDR2 FQNNGV, per germline. The V end was cut by 4 bases, the J end by 2 bases, with 14 bases between. The CDR3 is 16 residues long. Written as DNA, the CDR3 is TGTGCCAGCAGCTCGAATGTTGGCGGTAACACCGGGGAGCTGTTTTTT. The encoded protein is CASSSNVGGNTGELFF.

Concerning this clone itself: The junction does not match germline at one end; this may be a read error. V and J are TRBV5-5 and TRBJ2-6; 7 bases fit TRBD1. This CDR3 contains 17 residues. CDR1 and CDR2 from the germline V gene are SGHKS and YYEKEE (reference sequence). CDR3 nucleotide sequence: TGTGCCAGCAGCTATTCGACAGGGCCCTCTGGGGCCAACGGCCTGACTTTC. Its protein is CASSYSTGPSGANGLTF.

The chain uses TRBV7-9 and TRBJ2-3; TRBD1 might be the D (5 bases). The CDR3 loop spans 13 amino acids. Germline V gene lookup returns CDR1 SEHNR and CDR2 FQNEAQ (reference sequence). Trimming cost V 3 bases and J 5 bases, with 9 bases left between them. In DNA form, the CDR3 reads TGTGCCAGCAGCTTCACTCAGGGAGATACGCAGTATTTT. It yields the protein CASSFTQGDTQYF.

The chain recombines TRBV9 with TRBJ2-2, with D tentatively TRBD1 (6 bases). The CDR3 covers 16 residues. V dropped 4 bases and J dropped 5 bases, with 18 bases sitting between them. CDR1 SGDLS and CDR2 YYNGEE come from the germline V gene. The CDR3 protein is CASSRPTGRGTGELFF. The CDR3 DNA sequence: TGTGCCAGCAGCCGTCCTACAGGGCGCGGGACCGGGGAGCTGTTTTTT.

The gene calls are TRBV18 and TRBJ1-1; TRBD1 matches 8 bases. The V gene's germline CDR1 is KGHSH and CDR2 LQKENI. This CDR3 is 15 amino acids long. J lost 2 bases, V lost 6 bases, and 8 bases had no gene match. The DNA for the CDR3 is TGTGCCAGCTCGGATCAGGGGGCAAGAAACACTGAAGCTTTCTTT. Residues: CASSDQGARNTEAFF.

The genes are TRBV4-1 and TRBJ2-7; TRBD1 matches 7 bases. The CDR3 runs to 14 residues. Trimming took 0 bases from V and 2 from J; bases not matched to a gene: 1. Germline CDR1 and CDR2: MGHRA and YSYEKL. The CDR3 region has the DNA TGCGCCAGCAGCCAAGAGGGACAGACCTACGAGCAGTACTTC. Translating it yields CASSQEGQTYEQYF.

The chain employs TRBV4-3 and TRBJ1-2, with 11 bases identical to TRBD1. V was pared by 2 bases and J by 10 bases, with 21 bases of the junction left unmatched. The germline V gene encodes CDR1 LGHNA and CDR2 YSLEER. This CDR3 contains 19 residues. The CDR3, as DNA: TGCGCCAGCAGCCAAAGGGGGACAGGGGGAGCGCCCGTAAGGGGTGTCTACACCTTC. Amino acid sequence: CASSQRGTGGAPVRGVYTF.

The chain employs TRBV19 and TRBJ2-7; D might be TRBD1 (5 bases). Germline V gives CDR1 LNHDA, CDR2 SQIVND (reference sequence). Trimming removed 8 bases from V and 7 bases from J, with 15 bases in between. The CDR3 runs to 12 residues. CDR3 protein: CASAPQGGEQYF. Here the CDR3 DNA reads TGTGCCAGTGCCCCGCAGGGTGGGGAGCAGTACTTC.

The V and J genes are TRBV11-3 and TRBJ1-1; D remains ambiguous. Germline values: CDR1 SGHNT, CDR2 YENEEA. V was cut by 1 base and J by 4 bases, with 7 bases left in between. This CDR3 spans 13 amino acids. The CDR3 loop reads CASSLVRGTEAFF. CDR3 in DNA: TGTGCCAGCAGCTTAGTGCGGGGCACTGAAGCTTTCTTT.

The chain couples TRBV28 to TRBJ2-5; tentative D call: TRBD2 (7 bases). Germline CDR1 is MDHEN and CDR2 is SYDVKM. The CDR3 runs 18 residues. V gave up 3 bases and J gave up 6 bases, with 26 bases separating them. The CDR3 is CASSFGWATGGLSKTQYF. The CDR3, as DNA: TGTGCCAGCAGTTTTGGCTGGGCCACGGGGGGCCTCTCAAAGACCCAGTACTTC.

The rearrangement uses TRBV28 and TRBJ2-7; weak D call: TRBD1 (6 bases). The germline gives CDR1 MDHEN, CDR2 SYDVKM. Deletions cut 5 bases from V and 0 bases from J, with 20 bases between. This CDR3 comprises 17 residues. CDR3 sequence (DNA): TGTGCCAGCAGTCTTAACTCACAGGGAATCTACTCCTACGAGCAGTACTTC. Translation gives CASSLNSQGIYSYEQYF. Full variable domain (rest looked up from reference TRBV28 and TRBJ2-7): DVKVTQSSRYLVKRTGEKVFLECVQDMDHENMFWYRQDPGLGLRLIYFSYDVKMKEKGDIPEGYSVSREKKERFSLILESASTNQTSMYLCASSLNSQGIYSYEQYFGPGTRLTVT.

A few counts support this clone. The gene calls are TRBV19 and TRBJ1-5; D is unclear. CDR3 length: 13 amino acids. CDR1 and CDR2 from the germline V gene are LNHDA and SQIVND (reference sequence). Trimming cost V 3 bases and J 7 bases, with 10 bases left between them. In DNA form, the CDR3 reads TGTGCCAGTAGTATCCGGGAGCGGCAGCCCCAGCATTTT. Translated: CASSIRERQPQHF.

The V gene is TRBV5-1, the J gene TRBJ2-7, with D tentatively TRBD2 (6 bases). Trimming took off 3 bases at V and 4 bases at J, with 17 bases between the two ends. The CDR3 consists of 15 residues. CDR1 SGHRS and CDR2 YFSETQ come from the germline V gene. In DNA form, the CDR3 reads TGCGCCAGCAGCTCCTCGGGGCTAGCGAGTTACGAGCAGTACTTC. Protein product: CASSSSGLASYEQYF.

The rearrangement links TRBV10-2 to TRBJ2-5; D perhaps matches TRBD1 (6 bases). CDR1 and CDR2 from the germline V gene are WSHSY and SAAADI. There are 13 residues in the CDR3. V shed 3 bases and J shed 11 bases, with 16 bases lying between them. This chain's CDR3 is CASSEVTGTQQYF. In DNA form, the CDR3 reads TGCGCCAGCAGTGAAGTGACAGGAACACAGCAGTACTTC.

The rearrangement joins TRBV19 to TRBJ1-2; no firm D call. Trimming removed 6 bases from V and 8 bases from J, with 13 bases in between. This CDR3 spans 12 amino acids. Germline V gives CDR1 LNHDA, CDR2 SQIVND (reference sequence). This CDR3 reads CASSPPLGGYTF. DNA of the CDR3: TGTGCCAGTAGCCCGCCCCTAGGCGGCTACACCTTC.